Presented here are 15 T cell receptor beta chains from one specimen sequenced in a study of shared clonotypes between healthy human individuals. Repertoires were generated with immunoSEQ multiplex PCR, while TCRdb's copy carries only in-frame clones and drops some. The sample has 2 million to 2.5 million clones, more than 85% seen once. The sequencing sample was made of naive CD4+ T cells from PBMCs. Indicated subset: CD45RA+ positively selected. The source is a young man in good health. Some clones in this sample may be carry-over from other donors' samples.

V usage is TRBV7-2 and J usage is TRBJ2-3; D remains ambiguous. The CDR3 is made up of 12 amino acids. Trimming removed 3 bases at V and 8 bases at J, with 9 bases between. The germline V gene has CDR1 SGHTA and CDR2 FQGNSA. DNA of the CDR3: TGTGCCAGCAGCTTTGGTCCGGGTACGCAGTATTTT. It specifies CASSFGPGTQYF.

The chain joins TRBV4-2 to TRBJ1-5; D is ambiguous. This CDR3 region has 17 residues. The germline V gene has CDR1 LGHNA and CDR2 YNFKEQ. V was trimmed by 1 base and J by 3 bases, leaving 16 bases between them. The CDR3 sequence is CASSQAPSGSHNQPQHF. The CDR3 region has the DNA TGTGCCAGCAGCCAAGCTCCGTCTGGCAGTCACAATCAGCCCCAGCATTTT.

The chain recombines TRBV18 with TRBJ2-1; 7 bases are a match to TRBD2. Germline values: CDR1 KGHSH, CDR2 LQKENI. The CDR3 length is 16 residues. V gave up 5 bases and J gave up 2 bases; unmatched junction bases: 9. The CDR3 coding sequence is TGTGCCAGCTCATCTCCGAGCGGGGCCCCCTACAATGAGCAGTTCTTC. This gives the protein CASSSPSGAPYNEQFF.

This sequence joins TRBV28 and TRBJ1-3; D not certain. This CDR3 has 13 amino acids. The V end was cut by 8 bases, the J end by 0 bases, with 8 bases between. Germline loops: CDR1 MDHEN, CDR2 SYDVKM. CDR3 residues: CASCWLSGNTIYF. CDR3 coding DNA: TGTGCCAGCTGTTGGCTCTCTGGAAACACCATATATTTT.

The rearrangement uses TRBV28 and TRBJ1-2; unclear D gene. V was clipped by 3 bases and J by 8 bases, with 19 bases between them. The CDR3 length is 15 residues. The V gene's germline CDR1 is MDHEN and CDR2 SYDVKM. The CDR3 region has the DNA TGTGCCAGCAGTTTTTCAGTTAACACACCTTTGGGCTACACCTTC. As protein: CASSFSVNTPLGYTF.

The V call is TRBV6-5, the J call TRBJ1-6; 8 bases map to TRBD1. The J segment lost 8 bases and the V segment lost 2 bases, leaving 8 bases of the junction unmatched. This CDR3 region has 16 residues. CDR1 and CDR2 (germline): MNHEY, SVGAGI. As DNA, the CDR3 is TGTGCCAGCAGTTACACCAGACAGGGGTTGGATTCACCCCTCCACTTT. Its translation: CASSYTRQGLDSPLHF.

The rearrangement uses TRBV5-4 and TRBJ1-2, with D possibly matching TRBD1 (5 bases). The germline V gene has CDR1 SGHNT and CDR2 YYREEE (reference sequence). Trimming shortened V by 0 bases and J by 6 bases, and 9 bases separated the two germline ends. The CDR3 consists of 13 residues. Here the CDR3 reads CASSLAGTDGYTF. The CDR3, as DNA: TGTGCCAGCAGCTTGGCAGGGACGGATGGCTACACCTTC.

The chain is built from TRBV5-1 and TRBJ1-5; D is undetermined. Germline values: CDR1 SGHRS, CDR2 YFSETQ. This CDR3 is built from 14 residues. The V end was cut by 1 base, the J end by 7 bases, with 12 bases between. For the CDR3, the DNA is TGCGCCAGCAGCTTGACGATAGGCAGCCAGCCCCAGCATTTT. Its protein is CASSLTIGSQPQHF. The full variable domain, in which reference TRBV5-1 and TRBJ1-5 provide the parts outside the CDR3, is KAGVTQTPRYLIKTRGQQVTLSCSPISGHRSVSWYQQTPGQGLQFLFEYFSETQRNKGNFPGRFSGRQFSNSRSEMNVSTLELGDSALYLCASSLTIGSQPQHFGDGTRLSIL.

The V and J genes are TRBV6-5 and TRBJ2-7; 7 positions match TRBD2. The germline CDR1 and CDR2 sequences are MNHEY and SVGAGI. This CDR3 region has 14 residues. V was pared by 5 bases and J by 1 base, with 5 bases of the junction left unmatched. CDR3 coding DNA: TGTGCCAGCAGTCGCTTCGGGGGGTCCTACGAGCAGTACTTC. Translation: CASSRFGGSYEQYF.

The table lists this clone with a count of one. The chain uses TRBV2 and TRBJ2-7, with D unresolved. The germline V and J ends were trimmed by 7 bases and 3 bases, with 10 bases remaining between them. The CDR3 is 12 residues long. CDR1 and CDR2 from the germline V gene are SNHLY and FYNNEI. CDR3 DNA sequence: TGTGCCAGCACCGAGAAGGGCTACGAGCAGTACTTC. As protein: CASTEKGYEQYF.

The chain recombines TRBV5-1 with TRBJ2-3, with a possible D match to TRBD2 (6 bases). Looked up from germline, CDR1 is SGHRS and CDR2 is YFSETQ. V was pared by 0 bases and J by 0 bases, with 14 bases between. This CDR3 is built from 17 residues. CDR3 nucleotides: TGCGCCAGCAGCTTGGAGGGGCTAGGGACTAGCACAGATACGCAGTATTTT. Its protein is CASSLEGLGTSTDTQYF.

The chain carries TRBV27 and TRBJ2-7; tentatively, D is TRBD1 (6 bases). Germline assignment: CDR1 MNHEY and CDR2 SMNVEV (reference sequence). The CDR3 has 15 residues. The V and J ends lost 3 bases and 3 bases respectively, with 15 bases between them. The CDR3 region is CASSFGQQHIYEQYF. In DNA, the CDR3 is TGTGCCAGCAGTTTCGGACAGCAGCATATCTACGAGCAGTACTTC.

The rearrangement links TRBV5-6 to TRBJ1-1, with D perhaps matching TRBD1 (5 bases). The CDR3 length is 14 residues. Germline V gives CDR1 SGHDT, CDR2 YYEEEE. Deletions cut 4 bases from V and 5 bases from J, with 15 bases between. The CDR3 reads CASSGPGRRTEAFF. The CDR3 region has the DNA TGTGCCAGCAGCGGGCCGGGACGTCGGACTGAAGCTTTCTTT. The complete variable domain, with remaining parts taken from reference TRBV5-6 and TRBJ1-1, reads DAGVTQSPTHLIKTRGQQVTLRCSPKSGHDTVSWYQQALGQGPQFIFQYYEEEERQRGNFPDRFSGHQFPNYSSELNVNALLLGDSALYLCASSGPGRRTEAFFGQGTRLTVV.

The chain joins TRBV27 to TRBJ1-4; D remains ambiguous. The CDR3 sequence is 12 residues long. Trimming cost V 0 bases and J 8 bases, with 4 bases left between them. Per the germline V gene, CDR1 is MNHEY and CDR2 is SMNVEV (reference sequence). The CDR3, as DNA: TGTGCCAGCAGTTTATCGGGGGAAAAACTGTTTTTT. Amino acids: CASSLSGEKLFF.

J is TRBJ2-1 and V is TRBV9, with no clear D. The CDR3 spans 15 residues. Trimming pared 0 bases from V and 1 base from J, leaving 8 bases between. Germline V lookup: CDR1 SGDLS, CDR2 YYNGEE. As DNA, the CDR3 is TGTGCCAGCAGCGTAGACCTCCGGTCCTACAATGAGCAGTTCTTC. Amino acids: CASSVDLRSYNEQFF.